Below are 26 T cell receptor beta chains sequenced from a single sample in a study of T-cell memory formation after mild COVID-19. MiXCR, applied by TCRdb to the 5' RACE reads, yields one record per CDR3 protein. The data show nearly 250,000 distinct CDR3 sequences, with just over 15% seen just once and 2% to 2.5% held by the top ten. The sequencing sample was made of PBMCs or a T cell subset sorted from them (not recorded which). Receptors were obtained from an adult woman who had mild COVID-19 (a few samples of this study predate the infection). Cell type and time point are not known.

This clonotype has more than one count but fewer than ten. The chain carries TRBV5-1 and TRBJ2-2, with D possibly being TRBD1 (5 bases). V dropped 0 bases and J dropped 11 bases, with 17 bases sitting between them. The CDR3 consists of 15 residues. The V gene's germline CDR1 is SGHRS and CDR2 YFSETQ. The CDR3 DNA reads TGCGCCAGCAGCTTGGAGGCAGGGAACTTTCCCGAGCTGTTTTTT. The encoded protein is CASSLEAGNFPELFF. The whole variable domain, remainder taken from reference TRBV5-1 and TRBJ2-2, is KAGVTQTPRYLIKTRGQQVTLSCSPISGHRSVSWYQQTPGQGLQFLFEYFSETQRNKGNFPGRFSGRQFSNSRSEMNVSTLELGDSALYLCASSLEAGNFPELFFGEGSRLTVL.

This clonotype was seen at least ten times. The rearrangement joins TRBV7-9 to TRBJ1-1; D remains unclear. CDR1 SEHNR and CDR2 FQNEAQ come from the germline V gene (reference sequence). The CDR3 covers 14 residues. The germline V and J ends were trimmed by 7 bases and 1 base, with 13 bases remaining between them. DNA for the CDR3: TGTGCCAGCACCTCTCTGGGGTGGAACACTGAAGCTTTCTTT. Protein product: CASTSLGWNTEAFF.

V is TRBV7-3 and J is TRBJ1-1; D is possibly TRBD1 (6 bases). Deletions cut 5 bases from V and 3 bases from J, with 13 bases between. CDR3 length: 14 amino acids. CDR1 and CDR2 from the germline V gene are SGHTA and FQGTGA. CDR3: CASSPSGTHTEAFF. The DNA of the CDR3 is TGTGCCAGCAGCCCGTCCGGGACACACACTGAAGCTTTCTTT.

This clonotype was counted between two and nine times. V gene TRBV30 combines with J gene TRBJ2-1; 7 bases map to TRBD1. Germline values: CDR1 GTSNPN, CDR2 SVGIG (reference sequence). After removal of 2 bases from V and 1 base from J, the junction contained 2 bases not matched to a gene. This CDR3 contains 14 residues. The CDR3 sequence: CAWSKTGSYNEQFF. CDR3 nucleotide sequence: TGTGCCTGGAGTAAGACAGGGTCCTACAATGAGCAGTTCTTC.

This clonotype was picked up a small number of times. The chain's CDR3 is CASSRRESSGNTIYF. As DNA, the CDR3 is TGTGCCAGCAGCCGACGGGAGAGCTCTGGAAACACCATATATTTT. The chain couples TRBV3-1 to TRBJ1-3, with D unclear. The CDR3 is 15 residues long. V shed 4 bases and J shed 0 bases, with 10 bases lying between them. Germline CDR1 LGHDT, CDR2 YNNKEL (reference sequence).

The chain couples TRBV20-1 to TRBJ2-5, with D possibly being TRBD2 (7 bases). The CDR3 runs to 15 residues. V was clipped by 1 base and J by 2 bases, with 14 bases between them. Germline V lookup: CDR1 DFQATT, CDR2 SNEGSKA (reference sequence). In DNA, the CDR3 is TGCAGTGCTAGAGGGTCGGGGGGCCCACAAGAGACCCAGTACTTC. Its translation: CSARGSGGPQETQYF.

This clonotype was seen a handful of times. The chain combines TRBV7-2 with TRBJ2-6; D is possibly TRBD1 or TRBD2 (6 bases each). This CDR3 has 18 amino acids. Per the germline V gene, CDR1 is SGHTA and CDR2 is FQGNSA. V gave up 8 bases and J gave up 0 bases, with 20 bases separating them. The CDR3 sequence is CASQRIGGLLSGANVLTF. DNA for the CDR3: TGTGCCAGCCAGAGAATTGGGGGGCTTCTCTCTGGGGCCAACGTCCTGACTTTC.

The CDR3 sequence: CASSLGGGRAPDTQYF. The CDR3 region has the DNA TGTGCCAGCAGCTTAGGCGGAGGTCGGGCCCCAGATACGCAGTATTTT. The rearrangement links TRBV11-3 to TRBJ2-3; tentative D call: TRBD2 (5 bases). Trimming pared 1 base from V and 4 bases from J, leaving 15 bases between. The V gene's germline CDR1 is SGHNT and CDR2 YENEEA. This CDR3 has 16 residues. Complete variable domain (other parts from reference TRBV11-3 and TRBJ2-3): EAGVVQSPRYKIIEKKQPVAFWCNPISGHNTLYWYLQNLGQGPELLIRYENEEAVDDSQLPKDRFSAERLKGVDSTLKIQPAELGDSAVYLCASSLGGGRAPDTQYFGPGTRLTVL.

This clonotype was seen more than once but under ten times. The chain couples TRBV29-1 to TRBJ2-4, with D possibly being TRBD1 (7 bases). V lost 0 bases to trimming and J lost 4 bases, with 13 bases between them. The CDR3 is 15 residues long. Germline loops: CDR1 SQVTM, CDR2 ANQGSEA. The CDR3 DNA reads TGCAGCGTTGAAGAATGGGCAGGGGGGAAAAACATTCAGTACTTC. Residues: CSVEEWAGGKNIQYF.

The CDR3 DNA follows: TGCAGTGCTAGGGGCGGAAGGACAGGGGAGAGGAACACTGAAGCTTTCTTT. Protein sequence: CSARGGRTGERNTEAFF. V usage is TRBV20-1 and J usage is TRBJ1-1, with 9 positions matching TRBD1. V shed 3 bases and J 1 base; nucleotides not matched to a gene: 12. Looked up from germline, CDR1 is DFQATT and CDR2 is SNEGSKA (reference sequence). The CDR3 is made up of 17 amino acids.

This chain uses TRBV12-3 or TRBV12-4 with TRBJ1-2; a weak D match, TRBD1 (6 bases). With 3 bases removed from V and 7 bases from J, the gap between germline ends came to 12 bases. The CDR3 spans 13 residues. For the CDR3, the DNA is TGTGCCAGCAGTTTGCGGCAGGGGTCTGGCTACACCTTC. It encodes CASSLRQGSGYTF.

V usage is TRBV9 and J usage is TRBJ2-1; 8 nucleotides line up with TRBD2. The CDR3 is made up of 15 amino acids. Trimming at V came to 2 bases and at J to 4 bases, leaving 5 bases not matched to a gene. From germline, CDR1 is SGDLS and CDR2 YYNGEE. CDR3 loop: CASSVKLAEYNEQFF. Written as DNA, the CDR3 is TGTGCCAGCAGCGTGAAACTAGCGGAGTACAATGAGCAGTTCTTC.

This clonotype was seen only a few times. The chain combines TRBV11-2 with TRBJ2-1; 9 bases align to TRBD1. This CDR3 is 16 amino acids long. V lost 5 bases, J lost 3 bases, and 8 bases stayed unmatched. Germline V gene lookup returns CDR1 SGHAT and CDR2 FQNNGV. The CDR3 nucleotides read TGTGCCAGCAGCCCGCGGCGGGGACAGGGCTACAATGAGCAGTTCTTC. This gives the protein CASSPRRGQGYNEQFF.

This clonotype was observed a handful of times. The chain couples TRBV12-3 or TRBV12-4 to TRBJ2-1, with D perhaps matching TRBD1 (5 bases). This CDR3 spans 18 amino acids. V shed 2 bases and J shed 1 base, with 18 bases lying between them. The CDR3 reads CASSLSRAGSRSYNEQFF. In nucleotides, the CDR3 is TGTGCCAGCAGTTTAAGCCGAGCAGGGTCAAGGTCCTACAATGAGCAGTTCTTC.

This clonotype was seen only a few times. The CDR3 reads CSARGLTGYGYTF. DNA for the CDR3: TGCAGTGCTAGAGGATTGACAGGCTATGGCTACACCTTC. This chain links TRBV20-1 with TRBJ1-2; weak D call: TRBD1 (6 bases). There are 13 residues in the CDR3. Trimming pared 1 base from V and 4 bases from J, leaving 10 bases between. Germline V lookup: CDR1 DFQATT, CDR2 SNEGSKA (reference sequence).

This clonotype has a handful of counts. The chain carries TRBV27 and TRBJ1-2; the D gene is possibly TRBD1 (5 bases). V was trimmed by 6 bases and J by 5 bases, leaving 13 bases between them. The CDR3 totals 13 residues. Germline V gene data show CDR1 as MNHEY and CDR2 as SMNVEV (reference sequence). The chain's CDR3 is CASRSTGAYGYTF. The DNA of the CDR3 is TGTGCCAGCAGGTCAACAGGCGCTTATGGCTACACCTTC.

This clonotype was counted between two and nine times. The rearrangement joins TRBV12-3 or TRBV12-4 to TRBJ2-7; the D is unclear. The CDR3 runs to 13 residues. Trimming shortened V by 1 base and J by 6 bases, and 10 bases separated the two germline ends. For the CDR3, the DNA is TGTGCCAGCAGTTTAGTTGGGGTTCGCGAGCAGTACTTC. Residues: CASSLVGVREQYF.

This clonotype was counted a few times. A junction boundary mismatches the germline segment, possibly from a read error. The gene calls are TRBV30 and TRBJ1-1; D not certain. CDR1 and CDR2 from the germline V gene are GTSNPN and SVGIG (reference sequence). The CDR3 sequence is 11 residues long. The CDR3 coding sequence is TGTGCCTGGAGTTGGAAGTCGGAAGGTTTCTTT. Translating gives CAWSWKSEGFF.

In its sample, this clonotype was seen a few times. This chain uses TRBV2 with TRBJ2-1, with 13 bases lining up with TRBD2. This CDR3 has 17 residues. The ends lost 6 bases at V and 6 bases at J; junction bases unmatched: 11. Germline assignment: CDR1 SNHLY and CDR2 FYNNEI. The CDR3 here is CASSPFGTSGALNEQFF. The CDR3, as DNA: TGTGCCAGCAGCCCCTTTGGGACTAGCGGGGCTCTCAATGAGCAGTTCTTC.

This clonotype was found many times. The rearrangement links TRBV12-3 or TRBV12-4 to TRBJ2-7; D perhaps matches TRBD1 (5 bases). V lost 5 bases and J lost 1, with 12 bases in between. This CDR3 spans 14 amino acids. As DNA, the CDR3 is TGTGCCAGCAGTCTCTCGCAGGGTTCCTACGAGCAGTACTTC. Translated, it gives CASSLSQGSYEQYF.

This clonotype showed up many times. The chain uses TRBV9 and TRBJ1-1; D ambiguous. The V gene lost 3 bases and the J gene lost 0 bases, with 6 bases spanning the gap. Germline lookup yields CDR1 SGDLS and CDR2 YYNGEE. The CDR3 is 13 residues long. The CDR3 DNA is TGTGCCAGCAGCGGAACAGTGAACACTGAAGCTTTCTTT. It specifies CASSGTVNTEAFF.

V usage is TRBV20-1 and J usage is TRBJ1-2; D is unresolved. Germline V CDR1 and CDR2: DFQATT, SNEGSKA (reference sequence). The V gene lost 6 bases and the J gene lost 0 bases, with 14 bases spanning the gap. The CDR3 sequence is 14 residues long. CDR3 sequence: CSAPRADSNYGYTF. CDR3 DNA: TGCAGTGCGCCAAGGGCGGATTCTAACTATGGCTACACCTTC.

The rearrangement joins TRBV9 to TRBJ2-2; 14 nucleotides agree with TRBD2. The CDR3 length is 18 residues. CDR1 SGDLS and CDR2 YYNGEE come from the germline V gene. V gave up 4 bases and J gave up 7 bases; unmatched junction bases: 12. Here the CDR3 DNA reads TGTGCCAGCAGCCTAACCGGGACTAGCGGGAGCAGGGGCGGGGAGCTGTTTTTT. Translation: CASSLTGTSGSRGGELFF.

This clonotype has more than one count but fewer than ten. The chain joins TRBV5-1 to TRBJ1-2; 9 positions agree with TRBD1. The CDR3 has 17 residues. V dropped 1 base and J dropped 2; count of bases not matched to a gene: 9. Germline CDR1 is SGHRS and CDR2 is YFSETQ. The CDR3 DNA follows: TGCGCCAGCAGCTTGAATCCTCCGGGACAGGGCAACTATGGCTACACCTTC. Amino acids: CASSLNPPGQGNYGYTF.

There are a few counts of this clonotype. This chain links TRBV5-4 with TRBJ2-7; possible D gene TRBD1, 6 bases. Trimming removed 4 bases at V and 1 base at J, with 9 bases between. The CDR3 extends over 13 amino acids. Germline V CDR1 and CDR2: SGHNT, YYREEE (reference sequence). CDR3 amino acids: CASSVQGSYEQYF. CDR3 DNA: TGTGCCAGCAGCGTACAGGGTTCCTACGAGCAGTACTTC.

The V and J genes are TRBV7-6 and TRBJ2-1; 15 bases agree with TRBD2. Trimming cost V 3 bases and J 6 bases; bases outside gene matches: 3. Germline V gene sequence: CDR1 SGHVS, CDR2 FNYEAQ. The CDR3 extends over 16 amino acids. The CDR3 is CASSLGLAGGGNEQFF. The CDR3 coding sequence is TGTGCCAGCAGCTTGGGACTAGCGGGGGGAGGCAATGAGCAGTTCTTC.